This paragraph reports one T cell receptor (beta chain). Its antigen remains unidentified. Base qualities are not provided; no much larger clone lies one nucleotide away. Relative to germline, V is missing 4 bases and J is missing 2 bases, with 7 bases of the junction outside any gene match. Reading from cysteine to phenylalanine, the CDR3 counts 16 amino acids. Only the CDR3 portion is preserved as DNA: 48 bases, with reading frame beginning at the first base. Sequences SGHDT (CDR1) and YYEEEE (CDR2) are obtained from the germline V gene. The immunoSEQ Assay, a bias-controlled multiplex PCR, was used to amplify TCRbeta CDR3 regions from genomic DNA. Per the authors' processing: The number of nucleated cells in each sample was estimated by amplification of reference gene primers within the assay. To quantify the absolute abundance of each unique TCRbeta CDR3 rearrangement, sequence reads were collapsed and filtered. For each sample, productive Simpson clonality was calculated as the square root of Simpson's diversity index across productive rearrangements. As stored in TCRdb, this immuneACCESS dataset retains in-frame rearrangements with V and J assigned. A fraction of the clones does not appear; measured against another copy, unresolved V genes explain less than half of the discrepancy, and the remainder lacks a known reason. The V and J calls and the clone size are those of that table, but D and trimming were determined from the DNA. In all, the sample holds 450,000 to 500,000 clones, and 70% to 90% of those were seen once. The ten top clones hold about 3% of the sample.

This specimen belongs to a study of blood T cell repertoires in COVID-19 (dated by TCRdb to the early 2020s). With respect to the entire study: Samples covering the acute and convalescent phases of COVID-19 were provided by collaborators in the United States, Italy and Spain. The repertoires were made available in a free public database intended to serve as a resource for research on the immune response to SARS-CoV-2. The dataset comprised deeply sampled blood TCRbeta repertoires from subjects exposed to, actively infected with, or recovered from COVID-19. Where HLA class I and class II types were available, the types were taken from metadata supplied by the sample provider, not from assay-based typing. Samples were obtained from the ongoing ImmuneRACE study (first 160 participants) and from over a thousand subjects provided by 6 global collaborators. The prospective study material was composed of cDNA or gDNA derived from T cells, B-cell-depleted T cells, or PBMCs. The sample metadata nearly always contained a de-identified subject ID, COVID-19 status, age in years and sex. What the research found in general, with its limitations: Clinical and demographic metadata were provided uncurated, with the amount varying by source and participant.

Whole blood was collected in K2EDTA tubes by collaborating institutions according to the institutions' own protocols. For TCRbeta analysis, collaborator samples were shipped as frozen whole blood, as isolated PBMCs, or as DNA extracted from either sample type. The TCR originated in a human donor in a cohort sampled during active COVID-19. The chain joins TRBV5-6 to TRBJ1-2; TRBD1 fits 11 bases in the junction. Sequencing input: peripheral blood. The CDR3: CASSLRDRGKNYGYTF. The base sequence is TGTGCCAGCAGCCTCCGGGACAGGGGGAAAAACTATGGCTACACCTTC.